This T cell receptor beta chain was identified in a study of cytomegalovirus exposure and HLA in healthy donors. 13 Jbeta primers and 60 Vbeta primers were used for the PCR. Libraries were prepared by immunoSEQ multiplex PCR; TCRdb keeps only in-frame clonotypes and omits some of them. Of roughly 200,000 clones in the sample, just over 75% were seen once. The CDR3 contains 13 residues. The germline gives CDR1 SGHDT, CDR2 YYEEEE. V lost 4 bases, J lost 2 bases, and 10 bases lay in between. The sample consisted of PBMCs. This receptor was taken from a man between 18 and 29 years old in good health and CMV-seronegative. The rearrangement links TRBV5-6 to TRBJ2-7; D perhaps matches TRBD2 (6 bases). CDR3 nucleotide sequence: TGTGCCAGCAGCCGGGACTTCGCCTACGAGCAGTACTTC. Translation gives CASSRDFAYEQYF.